What follows are 23 T cell receptor beta chains derived from one specimen sequenced in a study of shared clonotypes between healthy human individuals. In the naive CD8 group, cells lacked CD45RO and were positively selected for CCR7, so terminally differentiated effector memory CD45RA+ cells were left out. TCRdb keeps only in-frame clones here, not all; method: immunoSEQ multiplex PCR. The repertoire holds hundreds of thousands of clones, with roughly 98% as singletons. The sequenced sample was naive CD8+ T cells sorted from blood. The receptors were gathered from a man aged 25-40 years in good health.

The genes are TRBV5-6 and TRBJ2-2, with a weak D call TRBD1 (5 bases). Germline CDR1 SGHDT, CDR2 YYEEEE. The CDR3 contains 14 residues. Trimming removed 7 bases from V and 2 bases from J, with 12 bases in between. In DNA, the CDR3 is TGTGCCAGCGGTATGGACACTAACACCGGGGAGCTGTTTTTT. Protein product: CASGMDTNTGELFF.

This chain connects TRBV5-5 to TRBJ2-3, with TRBD1 matching over 11 bases. CDR1 and CDR2 (germline): SGHKS, YYEKEE (reference sequence). V was pared by 2 bases and J by 5 bases, with 4 bases of the junction left unmatched. The CDR3 totals 15 residues. The CDR3 DNA reads TGTGCCAGCAGCTTATGGACAGGGGGCCGAGATACGCAGTATTTT. This translates into CASSLWTGGRDTQYF.

V and J are TRBV10-2 and TRBJ1-2; 10 positions match TRBD1. V lost 0 bases, J lost 14 bases, and 15 bases stayed unmatched. CDR3 size: 16 residues. Looked up from germline, CDR1 is WSHSY and CDR2 is SAAADI. The CDR3 nucleotides read TGCGCCAGCAGTGAGTCTATTACAGGGGACAGGGGAGGAGAAACCTTC. Amino acid sequence: CASSESITGDRGGETF.

This clone was counted a single time. As DNA, the CDR3 is TGTGCCAGCAGCTTAGAAGGAACAGGGGGCCCCACGAACTATGGCTACACCTTC. This translates into CASSLEGTGGPTNYGYTF. The V call is TRBV7-8, the J call TRBJ1-2; 9 positions match TRBD1. J gave up 2 bases and V 1 base, and 11 bases lay outside the gene matches. The length of the CDR3 is 18 residues. Germline CDR1 is SGHVS and CDR2 is FQNEAQ.

The V gene is TRBV27, the J gene TRBJ2-1; D perhaps matches TRBD2 (5 bases). The CDR3 spans 19 residues. V was shortened by 3 bases and J by 3 bases, with 24 bases between the two germline ends. Germline assignment: CDR1 MNHEY and CDR2 SMNVEV (reference sequence). Written as DNA, the CDR3 is TGTGCCAGCAGTTTTCTTCCCCCTACTACGAGCGGAGTCTACAATGAGCAGTTCTTC. Its translation is CASSFLPPTTSGVYNEQFF.

For this clone: This same CDR3 is encoded by further DNA sequences in the sample. This chain uses TRBV9 with TRBJ2-1; D may be TRBD2 (6 bases). The V gene's germline CDR1 is SGDLS and CDR2 YYNGEE. Trimming cost V 0 bases and J 7 bases, with 8 bases left between them. The CDR3 contains 13 residues. As DNA, the CDR3 is TGTGCCAGCAGCGTAGCTGGGGGGAATGAGCAGTTCTTC. Translation gives CASSVAGGNEQFF.

The gene calls are TRBV29-1 and TRBJ2-3; 13 bases agree with TRBD2. Germline values: CDR1 SQVTM, CDR2 ANQGSEA. CDR3 size: 17 residues. V gave up 0 bases and J gave up 8 bases; unmatched junction bases: 11. The DNA for the CDR3 is TGCAGCGTTGAAGATAGGGGACTAGCGGGGACCCTCGGTACGCAGTATTTT. This encodes CSVEDRGLAGTLGTQYF.

This chain connects TRBV28 to TRBJ2-1; D may be TRBD2 (5 bases). The CDR3 covers 15 residues. Germline-derived CDR1 and CDR2 are MDHEN and SYDVKM. V lost 5 bases to trimming and J lost 6 bases, with 17 bases between them. The CDR3 protein is CASSREGLPRNEQFF. The CDR3 DNA is TGTGCCAGCAGTAGGGAAGGACTTCCCCGCAATGAGCAGTTCTTC.

V and J are TRBV4-1 and TRBJ2-1; the D gene is possibly TRBD1 (5 bases). V was trimmed by 0 bases and J by 2 bases, leaving 8 bases between them. Germline-derived CDR1 and CDR2 are MGHRA and YSYEKL. CDR3 length: 15 amino acids. CDR3 nucleotide sequence: TGCGCCAGCAGCCAAGAACAGGCCCCCTACAATGAGCAGTTCTTC. It encodes CASSQEQAPYNEQFF.

The chain has TRBV29-1 and TRBJ2-1; TRBD2 might be the D (6 bases). Trimming took off 4 bases at V and 0 bases at J, with 13 bases between the two ends. The CDR3 loop spans 15 amino acids. Looked up from germline, CDR1 is SQVTM and CDR2 is ANQGSEA. Here the CDR3 reads CSVVGSGSSYNEQFF. The CDR3 nucleotides read TGCAGCGTTGTGGGTAGCGGAAGCTCCTACAATGAGCAGTTCTTC.

This chain links TRBV7-2 with TRBJ2-5; D unresolved. The CDR3 spans 12 residues. Germline assignment: CDR1 SGHTA and CDR2 FQGNSA. The V end lost 5 bases, the J end lost 4 bases, and 8 bases lay between the germline ends. As DNA, the CDR3 is TGTGCCAGCAGCGCCCAGTCAGAGACCCAGTACTTC. Protein sequence: CASSAQSETQYF. Combining the CDR3 with reference TRBV7-2 and TRBJ2-5 gives the whole variable domain GAGVSQSPSNKVTEKGKDVELRCDPISGHTALYWYRQSLGQGLEFLIYFQGNSAPDKSGLPSDRFSAERTGGSVSTLTIQRTQQEDSAVYLCASSAQSETQYFGPGTRLLVL.

The V gene is TRBV28, the J gene TRBJ2-1; 11 nucleotides agree with TRBD2. CDR1 and CDR2 from the germline V gene are MDHEN and SYDVKM. The CDR3 is 16 residues long. After removal of 3 bases from V and 6 bases from J, the junction contained 7 bases not matched to a gene. The CDR3 nucleotides are TGTGCCAGCAGTTTGCCTCTAGCGGGAGGATCCAATGAGCAGTTCTTC. It translates to CASSLPLAGGSNEQFF.

This clone was detected once. Other DNA variants within this sample encode the same CDR3. The chain employs TRBV7-9 and TRBJ1-1; D perhaps matches TRBD1 (6 bases). CDR3 length: 15 residues. Germline CDR1 reads SEHNR; CDR2 reads FQNEAQ (reference sequence). Trimming shortened V by 1 base and J by 0 bases, and 9 bases separated the two germline ends. The CDR3 loop is CASSLVGGLNTEAFF. The DNA for the CDR3 is TGTGCCAGCAGCTTAGTAGGGGGGCTGAACACTGAAGCTTTCTTT.

The rearrangement links TRBV12-1 to TRBJ1-2. TRBV12-1 is an annotated pseudogene. This CDR3 contains 13 residues. The DNA of the CDR3 is TGTGCCAGCAGCTTTGTTGCCTACTATGGCTACACCTTC. Protein product: CASSFVAYYGYTF.

The V gene is TRBV5-1, the J gene TRBJ2-1; tentative D call: TRBD1 (5 bases). Trimming removed 0 bases at V and 3 bases at J, with 16 bases between. Looked up from germline, CDR1 is SGHRS and CDR2 is YFSETQ. The CDR3 is 17 residues long. CDR3 bases: TGCGCCAGCAGCTTGGGCTTTAGGGGTGGGAACTACAATGAGCAGTTCTTC. Translated: CASSLGFRGGNYNEQFF.

A word on this clone: Other DNA sequences in this sample translate to the same CDR3. This chain links TRBV9 with TRBJ2-1; D remains unclear. The CDR3 runs to 13 residues. The germline V gene has CDR1 SGDLS and CDR2 YYNGEE. Trimming left V 0 bases short and J 5 bases short, with 6 bases between. CDR3: CASSVGGNNEQFF. CDR3 in DNA: TGTGCCAGCAGCGTAGGGGGAAACAATGAGCAGTTCTTC. The full variable domain, rest sourced from reference TRBV9 and TRBJ2-1, is DSGVTQTPKHLITATGQRVTLRCSPRSGDLSVYWYQQSLDQGLQFLIQYYNGEERAKGNILERFSAQQFPDLHSELNLSSLELGDSALYFCASSVGGNNEQFFGPGTRLTVL.

This CDR3 is CASSYGFSGGDTQYF. DNA for the CDR3: TGTGCCAGCAGTTACGGTTTTTCGGGTGGGGATACGCAGTATTTT. The rearrangement joins TRBV6-5 to TRBJ2-3; D remains unclear. Germline V CDR1 and CDR2: MNHEY, SVGAGI. The V end lost 2 bases, the J end lost 6 bases, and 15 bases lay between the germline ends. The CDR3 runs 15 residues.

The rearrangement uses TRBV27 and TRBJ1-4; D not resolved. CDR1 and CDR2 from the germline V gene are MNHEY and SMNVEV (reference sequence). Trimming took off 6 bases at V and 8 bases at J, with 4 bases between the two ends. The CDR3 has 10 amino acids. As DNA, the CDR3 is TGTGCCAGCAGAGGGGAAAAACTGTTTTTT. It is translated as CASRGEKLFF. Together with reference TRBV27 and TRBJ1-4, the CDR3 gives the full variable domain: EAQVTQNPRYLITVTGKKLTVTCSQNMNHEYMSWYRQDPGLGLRQIYYSMNVEVTDKGDVPEGYKVSRKEKRNFPLILESPSPNQTSLYFCASRGEKLFFGSGTQLSVL.

As concerns this clone: The same CDR3 arises from other DNA sequences in this sample as well. The V call is TRBV5-6, the J call TRBJ2-7, with 7 bases identical to TRBD1. Germline V CDR1 and CDR2: SGHDT, YYEEEE. This CDR3 spans 13 amino acids. Losses at the gene ends were 4 bases for V and 2 bases for J; bases not matched to a gene: 3. The CDR3 DNA reads as TGTGCCAGCAGCCTCGACAGGGCCTACGAGCAGTACTTC. Translation: CASSLDRAYEQYF.

The chain is built from TRBV5-1 and TRBJ2-7, with 14 bases fitting TRBD2. Germline values: CDR1 SGHRS, CDR2 YFSETQ. This CDR3 region has 15 residues. V was pared by 1 base and J by 5 bases, with 2 bases of the junction left unmatched. The CDR3 is CASSLRGLAGDEQYF. The CDR3 DNA is TGCGCCAGCAGCTTGAGGGGACTAGCGGGAGACGAGCAGTACTTC.

The chain joins TRBV28 to TRBJ2-1; D tentatively fits TRBD1 or TRBD2 (5 bases each). The CDR3 covers 15 residues. V shed 3 bases and J shed 5 bases, with 14 bases lying between them. The germline gives CDR1 MDHEN, CDR2 SYDVKM. This CDR3 reads CASSFRDQPDNEQFF. The DNA for the CDR3 is TGTGCCAGCAGTTTCAGGGACCAGCCAGACAATGAGCAGTTCTTC.

The chain combines TRBV5-4 with TRBJ2-3; D not resolved. The CDR3 sequence is 14 residues long. V was clipped by 0 bases and J by 3 bases, with 8 bases between them. Germline V gene data show CDR1 as SGHNT and CDR2 as YYREEE (reference sequence). CDR3: CASSLVESTDTQYF. In DNA, the CDR3 is TGTGCCAGCAGCTTGGTTGAAAGTACAGATACGCAGTATTTT.

The rearrangement links TRBV13 to TRBJ2-3, with 10 positions matching TRBD2. The germline CDR1 and CDR2 sequences are PRHDT and FYEKMQ (reference sequence). Germline trimming cut 3 bases from V and 5 bases from J; bases unmatched to any gene: 11. This CDR3 is 17 amino acids long. In DNA, the CDR3 is TGTGCCAGCAGCTTCGGTGTACTAGCGGGAATGGGAGATACGCAGTATTTT. Its translation is CASSFGVLAGMGDTQYF. Combining the CDR3 with reference TRBV13 and TRBJ2-3 gives the whole variable domain AAGVIQSPRHLIKEKRETATLKCYPIPRHDTVYWYQQGPGQDPQFLISFYEKMQSDKGSIPDRFSAQQFSDYHSELNMSSLELGDSALYFCASSFGVLAGMGDTQYFGPGTRLTVL.